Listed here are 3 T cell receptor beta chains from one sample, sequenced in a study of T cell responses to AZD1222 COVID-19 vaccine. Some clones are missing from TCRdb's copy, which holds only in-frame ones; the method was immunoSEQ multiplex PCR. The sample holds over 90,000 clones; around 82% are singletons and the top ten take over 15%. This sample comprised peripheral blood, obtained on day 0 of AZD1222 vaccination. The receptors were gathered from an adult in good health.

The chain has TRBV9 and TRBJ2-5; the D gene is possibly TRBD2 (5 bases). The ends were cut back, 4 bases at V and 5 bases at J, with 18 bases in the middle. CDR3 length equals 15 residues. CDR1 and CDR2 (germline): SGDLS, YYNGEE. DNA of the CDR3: TGTGCCAGCAGCTCCCGTGGAGGCTCCGGGGAGACCCAGTACTTC. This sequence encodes CASSSRGGSGETQYF. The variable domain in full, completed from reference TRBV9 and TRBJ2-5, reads DSGVTQTPKHLITATGQRVTLRCSPRSGDLSVYWYQQSLDQGLQFLIQYYNGEERAKGNILERFSAQQFPDLHSELNLSSLELGDSALYFCASSSRGGSGETQYFGPGTRLLVL.

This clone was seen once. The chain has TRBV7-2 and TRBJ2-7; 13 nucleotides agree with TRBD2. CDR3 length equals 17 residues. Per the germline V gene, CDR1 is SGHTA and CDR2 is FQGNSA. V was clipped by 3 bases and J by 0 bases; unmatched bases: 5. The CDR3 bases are TGTGCCAGCAGCTTTGCCACTAGCGGGAGGGCCTCCTACGAGCAGTACTTC. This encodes CASSFATSGRASYEQYF.

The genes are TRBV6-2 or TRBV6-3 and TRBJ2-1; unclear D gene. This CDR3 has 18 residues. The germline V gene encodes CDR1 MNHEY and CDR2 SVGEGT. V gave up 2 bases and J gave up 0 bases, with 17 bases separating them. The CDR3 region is CASSYPTLAGSSYNEQFF. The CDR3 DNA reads TGTGCCAGCAGTTACCCGACCTTAGCCGGTAGCTCCTACAATGAGCAGTTCTTC.